The 15 T cell receptor beta chains presented below share a single source sample, sequenced in a study of cytomegalovirus exposure and HLA in healthy donors. Primers: 60 Vbeta forward and 13 Jbeta reverse. Data came from immunoSEQ multiplex PCR; TCRdb stores just in-frame clones and leaves some out. The sample has 150,000 to 200,000 clones, roughly 84% seen once. Sequencing was carried out using PBMCs. Receptors originate from a man aged 25-45 years in good health and CMV-seropositive.

The rearrangement joins TRBV11-3 to TRBJ2-7; a possible D gene is TRBD2 (6 bases). Trimming pared 0 bases from V and 6 bases from J, leaving 12 bases between. The length of the CDR3 is 14 residues. The germline V gene encodes CDR1 SGHNT and CDR2 YENEEA. The CDR3 sequence: CASSLDWGGLEQYF. CDR3 nucleotides: TGTGCCAGCAGCTTAGATTGGGGAGGTCTCGAGCAGTACTTC. Together with reference TRBV11-3 and TRBJ2-7, the CDR3 gives the full variable domain: EAGVVQSPRYKIIEKKQPVAFWCNPISGHNTLYWYLQNLGQGPELLIRYENEEAVDDSQLPKDRFSAERLKGVDSTLKIQPAELGDSAVYLCASSLDWGGLEQYFGPGTRLTVT.

The CDR3: CSARVGGEAFF. In DNA, the CDR3 is TGCAGTGCTAGAGTAGGGGGTGAAGCTTTCTTT. The J gene is TRBJ1-1, the V gene TRBV20-1; maybe TRBD1 (6 bases). CDR3 length: 11 amino acids. Looked up from germline, CDR1 is DFQATT and CDR2 is SNEGSKA (reference sequence). V lost 1 base, J lost 7 bases, and 7 bases lay in between.

The chain combines TRBV7-2 with TRBJ2-3; D not resolved. Trimming took 8 bases from V and 3 from J, leaving 12 bases between them. Germline loops: CDR1 SGHTA, CDR2 FQGNSA. This CDR3 has 13 amino acids. The CDR3 bases are TGTGCCAGCGGCGCCCAGAGGACAGATACGCAGTATTTT. Translation: CASGAQRTDTQYF. The variable domain in full, with the rest retrieved from reference TRBV7-2 and TRBJ2-3, is GAGVSQSPSNKVTEKGKDVELRCDPISGHTALYWYRQSLGQGLEFLIYFQGNSAPDKSGLPSDRFSAERTGGSVSTLTIQRTQQEDSAVYLCASGAQRTDTQYFGPGTRLTVL.

This rearrangement joins TRBV4-3 to TRBJ1-1; perhaps TRBD1 as D (6 bases). CDR1 is LGHNA and CDR2 is YSLEER in the germline V gene. This CDR3 is 17 amino acids long. Deletions cut 0 bases from V and 3 bases from J, with 17 bases between. The CDR3 is CASSQEALGGEYTEAFF. The DNA for the CDR3 is TGCGCCAGCAGCCAAGAGGCTTTAGGGGGGGAGTACACTGAAGCTTTCTTT.

A remark on this clone: Other nucleotide sequences from this sample produce the same CDR3. V usage is TRBV5-1 and J usage is TRBJ2-1; D possibly corresponds to TRBD2 (5 bases). V lost 4 bases to trimming and J lost 5 bases, with 10 bases between them. Germline CDR1 and CDR2: SGHRS and YFSETQ. The CDR3 runs to 13 residues. DNA of the CDR3: TGCGCCAGCAGCCTGGGCGGGCACAATGAGCAGTTCTTC. Its translation: CASSLGGHNEQFF.

The rearrangement joins TRBV30 to TRBJ2-1; weak D call: TRBD2 (6 bases). CDR3 size: 13 residues. V lost 0 bases, J lost 7 bases, and 10 bases lay in between. Per germline, CDR1 GTSNPN and CDR2 SVGIG (reference sequence). CDR3 bases: TGTGCCTGGAGTGTTCCCCGGGGGAATGAGCAGTTCTTC. Translating it yields CAWSVPRGNEQFF.

The rearrangement uses TRBV27 and TRBJ1-2; possibly TRBD1 for D (6 bases). The CDR3 is 15 amino acids. Germline V lookup: CDR1 MNHEY, CDR2 SMNVEV (reference sequence). V lost 4 bases and J 1 base, leaving 13 bases between the germline ends. The CDR3 is CASSSHGQFNYGYTF. The CDR3 DNA reads TGTGCCAGCAGTTCCCACGGACAGTTTAACTATGGCTACACCTTC.

Written as DNA, the CDR3 is TGTGCCAGCAGTTATGGGGGGGGTAGTGAGCAGTTCTTC. It is translated as CASSYGGGSEQFF. The gene calls are TRBV6-6 and TRBJ2-1; TRBD2 matches 7 bases. Germline V gene sequence: CDR1 MNHNY, CDR2 SVGAGI (reference sequence). This CDR3 region has 13 residues. The J segment lost 9 bases and the V segment lost 3 bases, leaving 5 bases of the junction unmatched.

The table lists this clone with a count of one. The chain recombines TRBV10-3 with TRBJ2-7, with D possibly TRBD2 on 5 matching bases. Trimming shortened V by 0 bases and J by 2 bases, and 14 bases separated the two germline ends. The length of the CDR3 is 16 residues. The V gene's germline CDR1 is ENHRY and CDR2 SYGVKD. The CDR3 DNA reads TGTGCCATCAGTGAGTCGATGAGGGAGAGCCCCTACGAGCAGTACTTC. It is translated as CAISESMRESPYEQYF.

This chain joins TRBV28 and TRBJ1-5; a possible D gene is TRBD1 (6 bases). This CDR3 is 14 amino acids long. Germline CDR1 and CDR2: MDHEN and SYDVKM. Trimming removed 5 bases at V and 1 base at J, with 9 bases between. The CDR3 DNA follows: TGTGCCAGCAGTCGACAGGTCAGCAATCAGCCCCAGCATTTT. Translated, it gives CASSRQVSNQPQHF.

The V and J genes are TRBV5-1 and TRBJ2-1, with 15 bases aligning to TRBD2. The J segment lost 3 bases and the V segment lost 4 bases, leaving 5 bases of the junction unmatched. The CDR3 covers 17 residues. Germline V gene data show CDR1 as SGHRS and CDR2 as YFSETQ. CDR3 region: CASSGGLAGGNYNEQFF. The CDR3 DNA is TGCGCCAGCAGCGGGGGACTAGCGGGAGGCAACTACAATGAGCAGTTCTTC.

Comment on this clone: In the same sample, other DNA sequences code for this CDR3. This rearrangement joins TRBV7-2 to TRBJ2-3; D uncertain. CDR3 length: 14 amino acids. From germline, CDR1 is SGHTA and CDR2 FQGNSA. The ends were cut back, 1 base at V and 1 base at J, with 6 bases in the middle. The CDR3, as DNA: TGTGCCAGCAGCTTAGGAGCTGGCACAGATACGCAGTATTTT. Protein: CASSLGAGTDTQYF.

This clone appeared a few times. This chain uses TRBV7-2 with TRBJ2-3; 12 nucleotides agree with TRBD2. The CDR3 runs 17 residues. The ends lost 5 bases at V and 8 bases at J; junction bases unmatched: 14. Germline V gene lookup returns CDR1 SGHTA and CDR2 FQGNSA. The CDR3 DNA reads as TGTGCCAGCAGCGCGGGGAGACTAGCGGGAGAGGGAGGTACGCAGTATTTT. It codes for CASSAGRLAGEGGTQYF.

The chain carries TRBV18 and TRBJ2-7, with 12 bases lining up with TRBD1. Trimming took 3 bases from V and 5 from J; bases not matched to a gene: 2. The CDR3 sequence is 14 residues long. Germline V gene lookup returns CDR1 KGHSH and CDR2 LQKENI. The CDR3 loop reads CASSPGTGGDEQYF. For the CDR3, the DNA is TGTGCCAGCTCACCGGGGACAGGGGGCGACGAGCAGTACTTC.

This chain links TRBV2 with TRBJ2-7; 13 nucleotides line up with TRBD2. Germline V gives CDR1 SNHLY, CDR2 FYNNEI. The CDR3 covers 16 residues. V dropped 6 bases and J dropped 1; count of bases not matched to a gene: 6. The CDR3: CASRGTSGAASYEQYF. As DNA, the CDR3 is TGTGCCAGCAGGGGGACTAGCGGGGCCGCGTCCTACGAGCAGTACTTC.